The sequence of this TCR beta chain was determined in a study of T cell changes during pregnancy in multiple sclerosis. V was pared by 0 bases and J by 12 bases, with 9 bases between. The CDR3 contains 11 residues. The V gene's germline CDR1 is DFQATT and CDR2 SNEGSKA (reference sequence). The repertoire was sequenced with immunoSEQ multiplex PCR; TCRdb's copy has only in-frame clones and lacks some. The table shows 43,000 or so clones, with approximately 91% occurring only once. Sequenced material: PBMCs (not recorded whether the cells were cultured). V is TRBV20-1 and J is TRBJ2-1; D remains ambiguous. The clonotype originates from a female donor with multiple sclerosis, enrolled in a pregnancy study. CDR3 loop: CSARDQALQFF. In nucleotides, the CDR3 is TGCAGTGCTAGAGATCAGGCCCTGCAGTTCTTC.